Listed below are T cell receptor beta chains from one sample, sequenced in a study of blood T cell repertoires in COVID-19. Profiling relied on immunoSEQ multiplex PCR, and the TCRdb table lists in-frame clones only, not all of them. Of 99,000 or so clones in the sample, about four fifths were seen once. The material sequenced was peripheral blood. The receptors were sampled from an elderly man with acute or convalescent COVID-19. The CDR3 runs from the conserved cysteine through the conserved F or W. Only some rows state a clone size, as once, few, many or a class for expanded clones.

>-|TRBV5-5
CASTFGGFTEAFF
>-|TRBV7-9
CASSTTGLADYEQYF
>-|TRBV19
CASQGLLSGNTIYF
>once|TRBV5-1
CASSPSLSFTDTQYF
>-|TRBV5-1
CASSLPAGTDTQYF
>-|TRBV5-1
CASSPGMNTEAFF
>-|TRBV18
CASSPRQITDTQYF
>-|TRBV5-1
CASSLGGHTYEQYF
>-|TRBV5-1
CASSSGTSGSYEQYF
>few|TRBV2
CASSFSSPGELFF
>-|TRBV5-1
CASSGGGNRGPSPLHF
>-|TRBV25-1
CASSPAGIRAGYTF
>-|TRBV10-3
CAISDQTDTQYF
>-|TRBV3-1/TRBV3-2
CASSHRGLEKLFF
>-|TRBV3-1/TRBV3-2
CASSQRGGQPQHF
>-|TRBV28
CAAEGYNSPLHF
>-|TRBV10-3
CAISEYMSQGTGYQPQHF
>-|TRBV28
CASSFSGRSGNNSPLHF
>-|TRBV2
CASSSQGSGEKLFF
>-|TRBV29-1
CSVEGGTGRSYNEQFF
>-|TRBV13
CASSLRSGGFMNTEAFF
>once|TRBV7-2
CASSLRQGDYSPLHF
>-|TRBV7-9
CASSSGQFSTDTQYF
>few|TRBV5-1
CASSLKIGTEGTAFF
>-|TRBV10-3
CAISGTGGLGEQYF
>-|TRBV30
CAWSGTRSNQPQHF
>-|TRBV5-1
CASSLPGQGIYNEQFF
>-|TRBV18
CASSPLGLTISYNEQFF
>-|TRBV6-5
CASSYSEATGYTF
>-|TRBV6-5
CAIMTSGRYLDEQFF
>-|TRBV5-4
CASSLRASGSFTGELFF
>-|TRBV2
CASSESVYTGELFF
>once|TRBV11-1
CASSLTEGQDTDTQYF
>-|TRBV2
CASSLQGSEETQYF
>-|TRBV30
CAWSRHMNTEAFF
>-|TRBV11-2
CASSNNGQTEAFF
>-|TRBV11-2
CASSPGTAQETQYF
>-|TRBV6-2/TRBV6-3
CASSLQGGLTEAFF
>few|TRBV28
CASSNGLALSTDTQYF
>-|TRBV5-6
CASSLGGAGGGELFF
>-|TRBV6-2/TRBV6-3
CASSYGLSAGVNTGELFF
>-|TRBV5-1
CASSLAGGGVMETQYF
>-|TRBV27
CASSSPGQGNTEAFF